Described below is a single T cell receptor beta chain sequence and its context. Other DNA sequences of this sample code for an identical CDR3. This sample was included in a study of shared clonotypes between healthy human individuals. Only in-frame clones appear in the TCRdb table, and some are missing; sequencing was by immunoSEQ multiplex PCR. The sample lists some 2.1 million clones, around 96% occurring once. CD45RO negativity and positive selection for CCR7 defined naive CD8 cells, a population that excluded terminally differentiated effector memory CD45RA+ cells. V was cut by 1 base and J by 7 bases, with 11 bases left in between. There are 13 residues in the CDR3. Germline V CDR1 and CDR2: SGHAT, FQNNGV.

The J gene is TRBJ2-7, the V gene TRBV11-2; the D gene is possibly TRBD1 (6 bases). The receptor was isolated from a man between 18 and 35 years old in good health. The sequencing sample was made of naive CD8+ T cells sorted from blood. The CDR3 spells CASSLGGPGEQYF. For the CDR3, the DNA is TGTGCCAGCAGCTTAGGGGGGCCGGGGGAGCAGTACTTC.